This T cell receptor (beta chain) comes out of a study of blood T cell repertoires in COVID-19. Study information: Sources were T cells, B-cell-depleted T cells, or PBMCs; the material itself was cDNA or gDNA.

The germline V gene encodes CDR1 SGDLS and CDR2 YYNGEE. V shed 0 bases and J shed 1 base, with 10 bases lying between them. The CDR3 is 15 residues long. Seattle patients were enrolled during active infection and followed longitudinally. Clones were read by immunoSEQ multiplex PCR, and TCRdb kept only the in-frame ones, dropping some. This sample has about 250,000 clones; 86% occur once, and the top ten carry 5.5% to 6.5%. Sequenced input: peripheral blood. The sequence was collected from an elderly woman with COVID-19, enrolled during active disease. The chain links TRBV9 to TRBJ1-1, with a possible D match to TRBD1 (6 bases). The chain's CDR3 is CASSVGQGRNTEAFF. The CDR3, as DNA: TGTGCCAGCAGCGTAGGTCAGGGGCGGAACACTGAAGCTTTCTTT.